This T cell receptor beta chain was captured in a study of blood T cell repertoires in COVID-19. For the study at large: Samples came from the United States, Italy and Spain, spanning acute and convalescent COVID-19. Nucleic acid was either cDNA or gDNA, and it came from T cells, B-cell-depleted T cells, or PBMCs.

Authors' methods: Counts of nucleated cells, estimated from reference gene primer amplification, were obtained. Assay: immunoSEQ multiplex PCR; the TCRdb copy retains only in-frame clones and omits some. V and J calls and clone size come straight from that table; D and trimming were deduced from the DNA. Here the sample spans 100,000 to 120,000 clones, roughly 85% being singletons. The CDR3 sequence is 13 residues long. The germline gives CDR1 SNHLY, CDR2 FYNNEI. Trimming pared 3 bases from V and 4 bases from J, leaving 9 bases between. This sequence was found in a woman older than 75 with active or convalescent COVID-19. The rearrangement joins TRBV2 to TRBJ1-2; D might be TRBD1 (6 bases). Sample: peripheral blood. CDR3: CASSETGRYGYTF. The CDR3 nucleotides are TGTGCCAGCAGTGAGACAGGTCGCTATGGCTACACCTTC.